The 30 T cell receptor beta chains below come from one sample, sequenced in a study of T cell changes during pregnancy in multiple sclerosis. Repertoires were generated with immunoSEQ multiplex PCR, while TCRdb's copy carries only in-frame clones and drops some. The data contain fewer than 70,000 clones, 94% of them singletons. Material: CD8+ T cells from peripheral blood mononuclear cells, obtained in the third trimester of pregnancy. The receptors derive from a female donor with multiple sclerosis, enrolled in a pregnancy study.

The genes are TRBV6-5 and TRBJ1-1; the D gene is possibly TRBD1 (5 bases). The CDR3 is 14 residues long. Trimming left V 6 bases short and J 0 bases short, with 11 bases between. The germline V gene has CDR1 MNHEY and CDR2 SVGAGI. In DNA, the CDR3 is TGTGCCAGCAGGCCCCCGGACATGAACACTGAAGCTTTCTTT. Encoded protein: CASRPPDMNTEAFF.

V gene TRBV30 combines with J gene TRBJ1-5, with 7 positions matching TRBD1. CDR1 is GTSNPN and CDR2 is SVGIG in the germline V gene (reference sequence). V lost 4 bases to trimming and J lost 0 bases; unmatched junction nucleotides: 9. There are 16 residues in the CDR3. The CDR3 DNA follows: TGTGCCTGGACGCACGGGACAGTTTATAGCAATCAGCCCCAGCATTTT. Translating gives CAWTHGTVYSNQPQHF.

The V gene is TRBV9, the J gene TRBJ2-1, with a possible D match to TRBD1 (5 bases). Trimming pared 2 bases from V and 2 bases from J, leaving 14 bases between. Germline CDR1 and CDR2: SGDLS and YYNGEE. This CDR3 is 16 amino acids long. In DNA, the CDR3 is TGTGCCAGCAGCGTCGACTTTAAAGGGGCCTACAATGAGCAGTTCTTC. This encodes CASSVDFKGAYNEQFF.

The chain joins TRBV11-2 to TRBJ2-2; 9 bases align to TRBD2. This CDR3 has 18 amino acids. Germline V gene lookup returns CDR1 SGHAT and CDR2 FQNNGV. V trimming: 5 bases; J trimming: 7 bases; junction bases outside the gene matches: 17. The CDR3 DNA reads TGTGCCAGCAGCGGACCCCGACTAGCGGAAGTCGGGTTCGGGGAGCTGTTTTTT. Translation: CASSGPRLAEVGFGELFF.

The chain uses TRBV6-5 and TRBJ2-7; 10 bases map to TRBD2. This CDR3 comprises 14 residues. The junction had 4 bases not matched to a gene; V was cut back by 6 bases and J by 2 bases. Germline CDR1 MNHEY, CDR2 SVGAGI. The CDR3, as DNA: TGTGCCAGCAGAGTAGGACTAGCGGCCTACGAGCAGTACTTC. It codes for CASRVGLAAYEQYF.

This clone came up once. The gene calls are TRBV29-1 and TRBJ1-2; D ambiguous. Germline CDR1 reads SQVTM; CDR2 reads ANQGSEA. The CDR3 is 12 amino acids. V was trimmed by 3 bases and J by 6 bases, leaving 11 bases between them. The CDR3 sequence: CSVDVELDGYTF. The CDR3 DNA sequence: TGCAGCGTTGATGTTGAACTGGATGGCTACACCTTC. Supplemented by reference TRBV29-1 and TRBJ1-2, the full variable domain reads SAVISQKPSRDICQRGTSLTIQCQVDSQVTMMFWYRQQPGQSLTLIATANQGSEATYESGFVIDKFPISRPNLTFSTLTVSNMSPEDSSIYLCSVDVELDGYTFGSGTRLTVV.

The rearrangement uses TRBV9 and TRBJ2-7; 9 bases fit TRBD2. The CDR3 extends over 14 amino acids. The germline V gene has CDR1 SGDLS and CDR2 YYNGEE. Unmatched junction bases numbered 4, after V lost 2 bases and J lost 4 bases. The DNA for the CDR3 is TGTGCCAGCAGCGTTGGAGGACTAGCGTACGAGCAGTACTTC. It translates to CASSVGGLAYEQYF.

A few counts support this clone. The chain has TRBV19 and TRBJ1-1; TRBD1 might be the D (5 bases). CDR3 size: 15 residues. CDR1 is LNHDA and CDR2 is SQIVND in the germline V gene (reference sequence). Trimming left V 4 bases short and J 6 bases short, with 18 bases between. CDR3: CASSTPAGGWAEAFF. The CDR3, as DNA: TGTGCCAGTAGTACCCCGGCGGGGGGTTGGGCTGAAGCTTTCTTT.

The rearrangement uses TRBV10-1 and TRBJ1-3, with TRBD1 matching over 7 bases. This CDR3 contains 17 residues. CDR1 and CDR2 (germline): WNHNN, SYGVQD (reference sequence). V was pared by 4 bases and J by 0 bases, with 9 bases of the junction left unmatched. CDR3 coding DNA: TGCGCCAGCAGTGGGCCAACACAGGGGAGCTCTGGAAACACCATATATTTT. This encodes CASSGPTQGSSGNTIYF.

The chain uses TRBV13 and TRBJ2-7; 15 bases agree with TRBD2. After removal of 2 bases from V and 1 base from J, the junction contained 6 bases not matched to a gene. Germline V lookup: CDR1 PRHDT, CDR2 FYEKMQ (reference sequence). The CDR3 consists of 18 residues. The chain's CDR3 is CASSLPRTSGRGSYEQYF. The CDR3 coding sequence is TGTGCCAGCAGCTTACCCCGGACTAGCGGGAGGGGGTCCTACGAGCAGTACTTC.

The chain employs TRBV19 and TRBJ2-5, with TRBD1 matching 7 bases. V shed 6 bases, J shed 1 base, and the junction held 8 bases outside the gene matches. Germline V gene sequence: CDR1 LNHDA, CDR2 SQIVND (reference sequence). The CDR3 length is 15 residues. CDR3 sequence reads: CASSPTDRPQETQYF. Written as DNA, the CDR3 is TGTGCCAGTAGCCCAACGGACAGGCCCCAAGAGACCCAGTACTTC. Drawing the rest from reference TRBV19 and TRBJ2-5, the complete variable domain is DGGITQSPKYLFRKEGQNVTLSCEQNLNHDAMYWYRQDPGQGLRLIYYSQIVNDFQKGDIAEGYSVSREKKESFPLTVTSAQKNPTAFYLCASSPTDRPQETQYFGPGTRLLVL.

This chain uses TRBV30 with TRBJ2-3; 14 bases fit TRBD2. J lost 3 bases, V lost 2 bases, and 7 bases had no gene match. This CDR3 comprises 17 residues. Per the germline V gene, CDR1 is GTSNPN and CDR2 is SVGIG (reference sequence). This CDR3 reads CAWSSRGLAGETDTQYF. In DNA form, the CDR3 reads TGTGCCTGGAGTTCCCGGGGACTAGCGGGAGAAACAGATACGCAGTATTTT.

A single count supports this clone. The chain uses TRBV15 and TRBJ2-3, with 7 bases aligning to TRBD2. Trimming took 1 base from V and 3 from J; bases not matched to a gene: 7. Germline-derived CDR1 and CDR2 are LNHNV and YYDKDF (reference sequence). CDR3 length: 16 amino acids. CDR3 in amino acids: CATSRVGGIFTDTQYF. The CDR3 DNA sequence: TGTGCCACCAGCAGAGTGGGGGGGATTTTTACAGATACGCAGTATTTT.

J is TRBJ1-1 and V is TRBV5-1, with D maybe TRBD1 (5 bases). The CDR3 has 17 amino acids. V gave up 0 bases and J gave up 7 bases, with 22 bases separating them. Germline V CDR1 and CDR2: SGHRS, YFSETQ. The CDR3 nucleotides read TGCGCCAGCAGCTTGGCGACAGAAAAGTCCCCTTTAAGTGAAGCTTTCTTT. It encodes CASSLATEKSPLSEAFF.

The rearrangement joins TRBV5-4 to TRBJ1-1; 10 bases align to TRBD1. Germline V CDR1 and CDR2: SGHNT, YYREEE (reference sequence). The CDR3 is 13 amino acids. Unmatched junction bases numbered 1, after V lost 4 bases and J lost 4 bases. The CDR3 loop is CASSRDRGTEAFF. CDR3 sequence (DNA): TGTGCCAGCAGCAGGGACAGGGGCACTGAAGCTTTCTTT.

V gene TRBV9 combines with J gene TRBJ1-1; D is unclear. V was shortened by 0 bases and J by 8 bases, with 14 bases between the two germline ends. This CDR3 has 14 residues. From germline, CDR1 is SGDLS and CDR2 YYNGEE. As DNA, the CDR3 is TGTGCCAGCAGCGTAGGTCGGGGTTCTTCGGAAGCTTTCTTT. Translating gives CASSVGRGSSEAFF.

The V gene is TRBV19, the J gene TRBJ2-7; 7 nucleotides align to TRBD2. In germline, CDR1 is LNHDA, CDR2 SQIVND (reference sequence). The CDR3 is made up of 16 amino acids. Trimming cost V 6 bases and J 2 bases; bases outside gene matches: 13. CDR3 loop: CASRPVQRDGAYEQYF. CDR3 nucleotide sequence: TGTGCCAGTAGGCCCGTCCAGCGGGACGGTGCCTACGAGCAGTACTTC.

J is TRBJ1-1 and V is TRBV4-1; D is ambiguous. The CDR3 loop spans 13 amino acids. Germline V gene sequence: CDR1 MGHRA, CDR2 YSYEKL. V lost 1 base to trimming and J lost 4 bases, with 7 bases between them. In DNA form, the CDR3 reads TGCGCCAGCAGCCAAGTCGGCGGCACTGAAGCTTTCTTT. It is translated as CASSQVGGTEAFF.

The V and J genes are TRBV6-5 and TRBJ2-5, with unresolved D. The germline CDR1 and CDR2 sequences are MNHEY and SVGAGI. The V end lost 8 bases, the J end lost 0 bases, and 10 bases lay between the germline ends. This CDR3 is built from 13 residues. The CDR3 DNA reads as TGTGCCAGCGCGAGGCAGAACCAAGAGACCCAGTACTTC. Amino acid sequence: CASARQNQETQYF.

The chain carries TRBV6-1 and TRBJ1-1; TRBD1 aligns across 7 bases. This CDR3 comprises 14 residues. Germline lookup yields CDR1 MNHNS and CDR2 SASEGT. The junction had 7 bases not matched to a gene; V was cut back by 2 bases and J by 7 bases. The CDR3 region has the DNA TGTGCCAGCAGTGAAAGGGGGGACAGTCTTGAAGCTTTCTTT. Protein: CASSERGDSLEAFF.

The rearrangement links TRBV7-2 to TRBJ2-7, with TRBD2 matching 8 bases. Germline V gene lookup returns CDR1 SGHTA and CDR2 FQGNSA. Trimming removed 4 bases from V and 2 bases from J; junction bases left unmatched: 7. The CDR3 sequence is 15 residues long. The CDR3 loop reads CASSSSGLNPYEQYF. The CDR3 nucleotides are TGTGCCAGCAGCTCTAGCGGGCTTAATCCCTACGAGCAGTACTTC. The whole variable domain, filled in from reference TRBV7-2 and TRBJ2-7, reads GAGVSQSPSNKVTEKGKDVELRCDPISGHTALYWYRQSLGQGLEFLIYFQGNSAPDKSGLPSDRFSAERTGGSVSTLTIQRTQQEDSAVYLCASSSSGLNPYEQYFGPGTRLTVT.

The chain couples TRBV5-1 to TRBJ2-5, with 7 bases that match TRBD1. Germline loops: CDR1 SGHRS, CDR2 YFSETQ. V shed 4 bases and J 5 bases; nucleotides not matched to a gene: 11. The CDR3 length is 15 residues. The CDR3 region is CASSEGTVSRETQYF. CDR3 nucleotide sequence: TGCGCCAGCAGCGAGGGGACAGTGAGTCGGGAGACCCAGTACTTC. Variable domain in full (rest from reference TRBV5-1 and TRBJ2-5): KAGVTQTPRYLIKTRGQQVTLSCSPISGHRSVSWYQQTPGQGLQFLFEYFSETQRNKGNFPGRFSGRQFSNSRSEMNVSTLELGDSALYLCASSEGTVSRETQYFGPGTRLLVL.

This rearrangement joins TRBV7-9 to TRBJ2-5; TRBD2 matches at 10 bases. V shed 5 bases and J 2 bases; nucleotides not matched to a gene: 8. The V gene's germline CDR1 is SEHNR and CDR2 FQNEAQ (reference sequence). This CDR3 has 16 amino acids. The CDR3 coding sequence is TGTGCCAGCAGCCGAAACAGCGGGAGGGCGCAAGAGACCCAGTACTTC. It specifies CASSRNSGRAQETQYF.

The CDR3 loop reads CASSLRLAVLTDTQYF. CDR3 nucleotide sequence: TGTGCCAGCAGCTTGCGACTAGCGGTGCTCACAGATACGCAGTATTTT. This chain uses TRBV5-4 with TRBJ2-3; 9 nucleotides agree with TRBD2. Unmatched junction bases numbered 5, after V lost 1 base and J lost 2 bases. Per the germline V gene, CDR1 is SGHNT and CDR2 is YYREEE (reference sequence). CDR3 length: 16 amino acids.

The rearrangement joins TRBV5-6 to TRBJ1-1; perhaps TRBD1 as D (6 bases). CDR1 SGHDT and CDR2 YYEEEE come from the germline V gene. CDR3 length equals 15 residues. Trimming pared 0 bases from V and 1 base from J, leaving 10 bases between. In nucleotides, the CDR3 is TGTGCCAGCAGCTTGGGGGCACAGGGGAACACTGAAGCTTTCTTT. This gives the protein CASSLGAQGNTEAFF.

The chain carries TRBV27 and TRBJ2-5; D perhaps matches TRBD1 (6 bases). Germline loops: CDR1 MNHEY, CDR2 SMNVEV (reference sequence). Trimming removed 5 bases at V and 3 bases at J, with 10 bases between. The CDR3 consists of 13 residues. Written as DNA, the CDR3 is TGTGCCAGCAGTACCGAGGGGGAAGAGACCCAGTACTTC. It yields the protein CASSTEGEETQYF.

This chain uses TRBV13 with TRBJ2-5; TRBD1 matches 9 bases. The CDR3 is 17 amino acids. V lost 1 base, J lost 5 bases, and 11 bases stayed unmatched. Per the germline V gene, CDR1 is PRHDT and CDR2 is FYEKMQ (reference sequence). In DNA form, the CDR3 reads TGTGCCAGCAGCTTAGTATCGGGACAGGGTATTGAGGAGACCCAGTACTTC. Its translation is CASSLVSGQGIEETQYF.

J is TRBJ2-1 and V is TRBV4-1; TRBD2 matches at 9 bases. This CDR3 spans 16 amino acids. The J segment lost 9 bases and the V segment lost 4 bases, leaving 13 bases of the junction unmatched. Germline-derived CDR1 and CDR2 are MGHRA and YSYEKL. CDR3 sequence: CASSPDSGSRVSEQFF. DNA of the CDR3: TGCGCCAGCAGCCCAGATAGCGGGAGTAGGGTAAGTGAGCAGTTCTTC.

This chain links TRBV9 with TRBJ2-1; 11 nucleotides agree with TRBD2. Unmatched junction bases numbered 7, after V lost 5 bases and J lost 6 bases. Germline CDR1 is SGDLS and CDR2 is YYNGEE. CDR3 length equals 15 residues. CDR3 residues: CASSYSGRDVNEQFF. DNA for the CDR3: TGTGCCAGCAGTTATAGCGGGAGGGATGTCAATGAGCAGTTCTTC.

The V gene is TRBV5-6, the J gene TRBJ2-7; 7 bases fit TRBD1. V trimming: 2 bases; J trimming: 2 bases; junction bases outside the gene matches: 7. Germline assignment: CDR1 SGHDT and CDR2 YYEEEE. CDR3 length: 15 amino acids. The CDR3 region is CASSFADRAAYEQYF. The CDR3 DNA is TGTGCCAGCAGCTTTGCTGACAGGGCGGCCTACGAGCAGTACTTC.